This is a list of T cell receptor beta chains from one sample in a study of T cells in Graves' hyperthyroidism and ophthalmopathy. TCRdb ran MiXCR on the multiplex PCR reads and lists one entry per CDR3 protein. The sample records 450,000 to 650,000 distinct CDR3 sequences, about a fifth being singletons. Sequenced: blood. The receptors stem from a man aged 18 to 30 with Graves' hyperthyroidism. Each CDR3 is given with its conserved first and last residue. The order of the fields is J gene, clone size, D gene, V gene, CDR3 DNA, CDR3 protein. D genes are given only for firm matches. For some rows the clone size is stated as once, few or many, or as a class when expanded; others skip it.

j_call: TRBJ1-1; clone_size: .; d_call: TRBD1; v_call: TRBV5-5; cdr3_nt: TGTGCCAGCAGCTTAACAGGGGATCCGAACGCTGAAGCTTTCTTT; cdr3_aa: CASSLTGDPNAEAFF
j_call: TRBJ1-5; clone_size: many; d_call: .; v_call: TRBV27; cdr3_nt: TGTGCCAGCCACCCTGGGGGGGGGTTTGGGGATCAGCCCCAGCATTTT; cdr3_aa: CASHPGGGFGDQPQHF
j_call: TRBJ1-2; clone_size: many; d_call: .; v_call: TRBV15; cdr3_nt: TGTGCCACCAGCAGAGACACAGGGAGGCCAGGCTATGGCTACACCTTC; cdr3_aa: CATSRDTGRPGYGYTF
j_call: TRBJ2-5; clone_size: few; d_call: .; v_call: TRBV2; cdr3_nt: TGTGCCAGCAGAACCGGGACCATAGGTGGGACCCAGTACTTC; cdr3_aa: CASRTGTIGGTQYF
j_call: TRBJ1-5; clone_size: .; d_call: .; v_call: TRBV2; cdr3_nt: TGTGCCAGCAGTAAAGACAGTCCATCCCAGCATTTT; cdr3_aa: CASSKDSPSQHF
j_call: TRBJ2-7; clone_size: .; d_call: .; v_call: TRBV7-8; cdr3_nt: TGTGCCAGCAGCTTAGTACAGGCATCGGGCGAGCAGTACTTC; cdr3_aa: CASSLVQASGEQYF
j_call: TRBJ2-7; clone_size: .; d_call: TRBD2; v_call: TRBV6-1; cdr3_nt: TGTGCCAGCAGTCTCACCGGACTAGCAACTACGCACGAGCAGTACTTC; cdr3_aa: CASSLTGLATTHEQYF
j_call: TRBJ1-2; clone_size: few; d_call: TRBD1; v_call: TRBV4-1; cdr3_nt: TGCGCCAGCAGCCAAGTTTACTGGGACAGGGAACGTTTCTATGGCTACACCTTC; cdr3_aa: CASSQVYWDRERFYGYTF
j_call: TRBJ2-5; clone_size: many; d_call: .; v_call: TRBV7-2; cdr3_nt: TGTGCCAGCAGCCCCCTTGGAGGGCAGGGGGAGACCCAGTACTTC; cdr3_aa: CASSPLGGQGETQYF
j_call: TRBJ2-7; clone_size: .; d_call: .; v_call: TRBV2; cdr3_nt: TGTGCCAGCAGGGATATATTTAGGAGCTCCTACGAGCAGTACTTC; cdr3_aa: CASRDIFRSSYEQYF
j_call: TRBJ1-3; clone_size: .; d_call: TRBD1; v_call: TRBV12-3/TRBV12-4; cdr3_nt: TGTGCCAGCAGCCTCTTCTCCCTCGGCGGGACAGTACGAAACACCATATATTTT; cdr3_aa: CASSLFSLGGTVRNTIYF
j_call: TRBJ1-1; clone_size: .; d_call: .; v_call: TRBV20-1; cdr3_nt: TGCAGTGCTAGAGATCAAGGCAGATGGACTGAAGCTTTCTTT; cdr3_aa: CSARDQGRWTEAFF
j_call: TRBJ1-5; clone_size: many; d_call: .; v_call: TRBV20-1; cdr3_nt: TGCAGTGCTAGGTCTCGATTCCCAAATCAGCCCCAGCATTTT; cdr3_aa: CSARSRFPNQPQHF
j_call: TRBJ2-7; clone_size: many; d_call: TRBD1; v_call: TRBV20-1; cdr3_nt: TGCAGTGCTAGTAGACAGGGGACCTCGTCATCCTACGAGCAGTACTTC; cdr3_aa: CSASRQGTSSSYEQYF
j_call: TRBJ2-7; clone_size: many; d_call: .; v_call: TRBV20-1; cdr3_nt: TGCAGTGCCACCGACTACTCCTACGAGCAGTACTTC; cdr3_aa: CSATDYSYEQYF
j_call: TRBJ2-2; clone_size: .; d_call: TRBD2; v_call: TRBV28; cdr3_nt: TGTGCCAGCGGGACTAGCGGGGTTACCGGGGAGCTGTTTTTT; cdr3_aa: CASGTSGVTGELFF
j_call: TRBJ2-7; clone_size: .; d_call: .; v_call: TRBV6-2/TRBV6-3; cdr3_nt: TGTGCCAGCAGTTACTTCGACGGACCGACGGTAGATGGCTACGAGCAGTACTTC; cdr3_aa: CASSYFDGPTVDGYEQYF
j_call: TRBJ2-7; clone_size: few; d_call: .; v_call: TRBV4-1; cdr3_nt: TGCGCCAGCAGCTGGGGGCCCCTCGGGTACGAGCAGTACTTC; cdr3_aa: CASSWGPLGYEQYF
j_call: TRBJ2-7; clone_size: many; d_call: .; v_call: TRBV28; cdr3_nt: TGTGCCAGCAGGTCCACAGGGTTCCACGAGCAGTACTTC; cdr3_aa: CASRSTGFHEQYF
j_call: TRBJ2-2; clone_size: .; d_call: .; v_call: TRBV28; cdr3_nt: TGTGCCAGCAGAGGAGCGGGTTCCGGGGAGCTGTTTTTT; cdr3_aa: CASRGAGSGELFF